This is a list of T cell receptor beta chains from one sample in a study of cytomegalovirus exposure and HLA in healthy donors. Sequenced by immunoSEQ multiplex PCR; TCRdb stores in-frame clones only, minus some. This sample's clone table lists some 110,000 clones. The sequenced sample was PBMCs. These receptors all come from a young man in good health and CMV-seronegative. Each CDR3 is given with its conserved first and last residue. The order of the fields is J gene, V gene, D gene, CDR3 protein, CDR3 DNA. The D gene is left open where the match is weak.

TRBJ1-2 TRBV4-1 . CASSPPGGYGYTF TGCGCCAGCAGCCCGCCGGGGGGCTATGGCTACACCTTC
TRBJ2-1 TRBV5-4 TRBD2 CASSFQQRGASDEQFF TGTGCCAGCAGCTTTCAGCAGCGGGGGGCGTCGGATGAGCAGTTCTTC
TRBJ1-2 TRBV18 TRBD1 CASSLKGPTGGTTGYTF TGTGCCAGCTCACTTAAAGGTCCGACAGGGGGCACGACGGGCTACACCTTC
TRBJ1-1 TRBV5-6 TRBD1 CASSRRGFTEAFF TGTGCCAGCAGCCGCAGGGGGTTCACTGAAGCTTTCTTT
TRBJ2-2 TRBV6-4 TRBD2 CASSDGLAGGPGELFF TGTGCCAGCAGTGACGGACTAGCGGGGGGGCCCGGGGAGCTGTTTTTT
TRBJ2-1 TRBV12-5 . CASGPQGPPATVF TGTGCTAGTGGCCCCCAGGGGCCGCCCGCTACGGTCTTC
TRBJ2-7 TRBV4-3 TRBD1 CASSPTQGAEYEQYF TGCGCCAGCAGCCCTACCCAGGGGGCGGAATACGAGCAGTACTTC
TRBJ1-2 TRBV5-6 TRBD1 CASSLDRGGGYTF TGTGCCAGCAGCTTGGACAGGGGTGGGGGCTACACCTTC
TRBJ2-5 TRBV7-2 TRBD2 CASSSLPGLAWETQYF TGTGCCAGCAGCTCACTCCCGGGACTAGCTTGGGAGACCCAGTACTTC
TRBJ2-1 TRBV29-1 . CSARAGKAQTYNEQFF TGCAGCGCCCGGGCGGGCAAAGCCCAAACTTACAATGAGCAGTTCTTC
TRBJ1-2 TRBV28 . CASSALAGLDGYTF TGTGCCAGCAGTGCCCTGGCGGGGCTCGATGGCTACACCTTC
TRBJ2-7 TRBV28 . CASSFLPGTRPYEQYF TGTGCCAGCAGTTTCCTTCCTGGGACACGGCCCTACGAGCAGTACTTC
TRBJ1-1 TRBV5-1 . CASRDSTNTEAFF TGCGCCAGCAGGGACTCCACGAACACTGAAGCTTTCTTT
TRBJ2-2 TRBV18 TRBD1 CASSPETLGTGTNTGELFF TGTGCCAGCTCCCCCGAAACCCTAGGGACAGGGACGAACACCGGGGAGCTGTTTTTT
TRBJ2-1 TRBV29-1 TRBD2 CSVGSGVSEQFF TGCAGCGTTGGTAGCGGGGTGAGCGAGCAGTTCTTC
TRBJ2-5 TRBV5-8 TRBD2 CASSFPGGQETQYF TGTGCCAGCAGCTTCCCGGGAGGCCAAGAGACCCAGTACTTC
TRBJ2-5 TRBV18 TRBD2 CASSSTSGETQYF TGTGCCAGCTCATCGACTAGCGGGGAGACCCAGTACTTC
TRBJ1-2 TRBV9 . CASSVEGLGYGYTF TGTGCCAGCAGCGTAGAGGGGTTAGGCTATGGCTACACCTTC
TRBJ2-1 TRBV4-1 TRBD2 CASSQGLLAGEYNEQFF TGCGCCAGCAGCCAAGGACTGTTAGCGGGGGAGTACAATGAGCAGTTCTTC
TRBJ1-5 TRBV19 . CASSLPGNQPQHF TGTGCCAGTAGTCTCCCCGGCAATCAGCCCCAGCATTTT
TRBJ2-7 TRBV4-3 TRBD1 CASSKATGGHYEQYF TGCGCCAGCAGCAAAGCGACAGGGGGCCACTACGAGCAGTACTTC
TRBJ1-1 TRBV6-6 . CASSYSGGGNTEAFF TGTGCCAGCAGTTACTCGGGGGGAGGGAACACTGAAGCTTTCTTT
TRBJ1-5 TRBV2 TRBD1 CASNGMGQLNQPQHF TGTGCCAGCAATGGGATGGGACAGCTCAATCAGCCCCAGCATTTT
TRBJ2-7 TRBV6-1 . CASRLGSYEQYF TGTGCCAGCAGACTAGGCAGCTACGAGCAGTACTTC
TRBJ2-7 TRBV28 . CASSVARGSHYEQYF TGTGCCAGCAGCGTAGCCAGGGGTAGCCACTACGAGCAGTACTTC
TRBJ2-6 TRBV7-3 TRBD1 CASSPEGQQSSGANVLTF TGTGCCAGCAGCCCCGAGGGACAGCAAAGCTCTGGGGCCAACGTCCTGACTTTC
TRBJ1-2 TRBV5-4 TRBD1 CASSSADRGYGDYGYTF TGTGCCAGCAGCTCGGCGGACAGGGGCTACGGTGACTATGGCTACACCTTC
TRBJ2-5 TRBV5-1 TRBD2 CASSEYLAGQETQYF TGCGCCAGCTCGGAGTATCTAGCGGGACAAGAGACCCAGTACTTC
TRBJ2-1 TRBV10-3 . CAISTLQGLFYNEQFF TGTGCCATCAGCACTCTCCAGGGGCTTTTCTACAATGAGCAGTTCTTC
TRBJ2-3 TRBV6-6 TRBD2 CASSDGLAGGTDTQYF TGTGCCAGCAGCGACGGACTAGCGGGGGGCACAGATACGCAGTATTTT
TRBJ2-7 TRBV11-1 TRBD1 CASSHPGQGDYEQYF TGTGCCAGCAGTCACCCGGGACAGGGAGACTACGAGCAGTACTTC
TRBJ2-1 TRBV5-1 . CASSQPGDTTSYNEQFF TGCGCCAGCAGCCAGCCAGGGGATACCACCTCCTACAATGAGCAGTTCTTC
TRBJ2-5 TRBV9 TRBD2 CASSVGGLAGGQETQYF TGTGCCAGCAGCGTAGGCGGACTAGCGGGGGGCCAAGAGACCCAGTACTTC
TRBJ2-2 TRBV14 . CASSQEGPGRPGLFF TGTGCCAGCAGCCAGGAAGGGCCAGGGAGGCCTGGGCTGTTTTTT
TRBJ2-1 TRBV15 . CATSRETGSYNEQFF TGTGCCACCAGCAGAGAAACGGGTTCCTACAATGAGCAGTTCTTC
TRBJ2-7 TRBV6-1 . CASSGLAGEQYF TGTGCCAGCAGTGGGCTAGCCGGCGAGCAGTACTTC
TRBJ1-3 TRBV27 . CASSLRWQSSGNTIYF TGTGCCAGCAGTTTACGATGGCAGTCCTCTGGAAACACCATATATTTT
TRBJ1-5 TRBV27 . CASSLNRQGQPQHF TGTGCCAGCAGTTTGAACAGGCAGGGTCAGCCCCAGCATTTT
TRBJ2-1 TRBV5-1 TRBD2 CASSFLAGESYNEQFF TGCGCCAGCAGCTTCCTAGCGGGGGAATCCTACAATGAGCAGTTCTTC
TRBJ2-7 TRBV7-8 TRBD2 CASSPGAGVYEQYF TGTGCCAGCAGCCCGGGAGCGGGGGTCTACGAGCAGTACTTC
TRBJ2-3 TRBV7-9 TRBD2 CASSFPGLGTDTQYF TGTGCCAGCAGTTTCCCGGGACTAGGCACAGATACGCAGTATTTT
TRBJ1-2 TRBV28 . CASSLSGKGYTF TGTGCCAGCAGTTTATCAGGGAAGGGCTACACCTTC
TRBJ1-4 TRBV7-2 TRBD1 CASSLPSQGLDEKLFF TGTGCCAGCAGCTTACCATCACAGGGGCTTGATGAAAAACTGTTTTTT
TRBJ1-3 TRBV2 TRBD1 CASSFDRDFGNTIYF TGTGCCAGCAGTTTTGACAGGGACTTTGGAAACACCATATATTTT
TRBJ1-2 TRBV19 TRBD1 CASSSDRAGYTF TGTGCCAGTAGTTCGGACAGGGCTGGCTACACCTTC
TRBJ1-3 TRBV7-9 TRBD1 CASSGGTGSSPGNTIYF TGTGCCAGCAGCGGTGGGACAGGGTCGAGTCCTGGAAACACCATATATTTT
TRBJ2-4 TRBV2 . CASTQPGNFRTGRTKNIQYF TGTGCCAGCACCCAACCAGGGAACTTCCGCACCGGGCGGACCAAAAACATTCAGTACTTC
TRBJ2-7 TRBV4-1 TRBD1 CASSPTDRGTYEQYF TGCGCCAGCAGCCCTACGGACAGGGGGACCTACGAGCAGTACTTC
TRBJ2-3 TRBV5-6 . CASSSLATDTQYF TGTGCCAGCAGCTCCCTAGCCACAGATACGCAGTATTTT
TRBJ2-7 TRBV5-3 TRBD1 CARSHDDRLGQEIYEQYF TGTGCCAGAAGCCATGACGACCGTCTGGGACAGGAGATCTACGAGCAGTACTTC
TRBJ2-1 TRBV9 TRBD2 CASSATGTSGSSMQFF TGTGCCAGCAGCGCTACCGGGACTAGCGGGTCATCGATGCAGTTCTTC
TRBJ1-1 TRBV7-8 TRBD1 CASSKKQGASTEAFF TGTGCCAGCAGCAAGAAACAGGGGGCAAGTACTGAAGCTTTCTTT
TRBJ2-1 TRBV7-2 TRBD2 CASKRTSGDYNEQFF TGTGCCAGCAAACGGACTAGCGGAGATTACAATGAGCAGTTCTTC
TRBJ2-5 TRBV13 TRBD2 CASSPPPGLGEETQYF TGTGCCAGCAGCCCCCCCCCGGGACTAGGGGAGGAGACCCAGTACTTC
TRBJ1-4 TRBV6-5 TRBD1 CASSYSGQGDEKLFF TGTGCCAGCAGTTACTCGGGACAGGGCGACGAAAAACTGTTTTTT
TRBJ1-5 TRBV7-9 . CASSSSDQPQHF TGTGCCAGCAGCTCGTCAGATCAGCCCCAGCATTTT
TRBJ2-1 TRBV7-6 . CASSLEGAGGYNEQFF TGTGCCAGCAGCTTAGAGGGGGCGGGGGGCTACAATGAGCAGTTCTTC
TRBJ2-3 TRBV4-1 . CASSQRQFSGTDTQYF TGCGCCAGCAGCCAGCGACAGTTTTCAGGCACAGATACGCAGTATTTT
TRBJ2-7 TRBV7-6 . CASSPSGGYEQYF TGTGCCAGCAGCCCGAGCGGCGGCTACGAGCAGTACTTC
TRBJ1-1 TRBV7-9 . CASSLRQPAGTEAFF TGTGCCAGCAGCTTGAGACAGCCAGCAGGGACTGAAGCTTTCTTT